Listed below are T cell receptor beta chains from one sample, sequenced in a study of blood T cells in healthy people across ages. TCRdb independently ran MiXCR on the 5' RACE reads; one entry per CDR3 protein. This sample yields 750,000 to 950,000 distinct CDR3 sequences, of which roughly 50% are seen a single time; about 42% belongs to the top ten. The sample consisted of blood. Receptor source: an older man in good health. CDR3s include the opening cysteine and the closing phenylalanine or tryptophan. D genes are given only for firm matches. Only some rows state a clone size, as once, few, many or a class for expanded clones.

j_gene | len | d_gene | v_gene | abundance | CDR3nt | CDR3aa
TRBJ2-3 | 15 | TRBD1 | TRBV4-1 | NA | TGCGCCAGCAGAGAGTGGACAGGGGACACAGATACGCAGTATTTT | CASREWTGDTDTQYF
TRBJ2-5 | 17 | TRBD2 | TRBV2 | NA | TGTGCCAGCAGTGAAGCAGGCAAGCGGGGGAACCAAGAGACCCAGTACTTC | CASSEAGKRGNQETQYF
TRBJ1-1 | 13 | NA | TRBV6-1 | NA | TGTGCCAGCAGTGGAACCATGTACACTGAAGCTTTCTTT | CASSGTMYTEAFF
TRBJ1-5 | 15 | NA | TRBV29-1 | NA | TGCAGCGACATGAGACGAGACTCTAGCAATCAGCCCCAGCATTTT | CSDMRRDSSNQPQHF
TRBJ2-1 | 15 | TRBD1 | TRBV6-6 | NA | TGTGCCAGCAGTTATGGGACAGGGTCTTTATCTGAGCAGTTCTTC | CASSYGTGSLSEQFF
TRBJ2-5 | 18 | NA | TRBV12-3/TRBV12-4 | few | TGTGCCAGCAGTTTTATAGTCATGACACCAGCTGAGAGCGAGACCCAGTACTTC | CASSFIVMTPAESETQYF
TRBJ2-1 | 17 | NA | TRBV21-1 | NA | TGTGCCAGCAGTGAAGTCGGACTAGCGGGGTACTCCAATGAGCAGTTCTTC | CASSEVGLAGYSNEQFF
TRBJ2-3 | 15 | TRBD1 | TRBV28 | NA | TGTGCCAGCAGTTTGGGGACAGTCAGCACAGATACGCAGTATTTT | CASSLGTVSTDTQYF
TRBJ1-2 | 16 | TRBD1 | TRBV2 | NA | TGTGCCAGCAGTGAAGCGCTTGGCAGGGGGGGGGTAGGCTACACCTTC | CASSEALGRGGVGYTF
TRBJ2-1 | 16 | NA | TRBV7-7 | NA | TGTGCTAGCAGCTTAGGATCGCAGCCTCCCTACAATGAGCAGTTCTTC | CASSLGSQPPYNEQFF
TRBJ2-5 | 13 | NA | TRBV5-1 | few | TGCGCCAGCAGCACAGACGTGCTAGAGACCCAGTACTTC | CASSTDVLETQYF
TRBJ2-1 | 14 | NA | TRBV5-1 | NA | TGCGCCAGCAGCTCCGACCGACAGTACAATGAGCAGTTCTTC | CASSSDRQYNEQFF
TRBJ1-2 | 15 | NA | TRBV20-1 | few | TGCAGTGCTAGAGATTTGGGGGGCAGATGGGATGGCTACACCTTC | CSARDLGGRWDGYTF
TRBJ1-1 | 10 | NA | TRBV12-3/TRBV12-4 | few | TGTGCCAGCAGTCCCGAGTCCGCTTTCTTT | CASSPESAFF
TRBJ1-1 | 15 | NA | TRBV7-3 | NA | TGTGCCAGCAGCTTAATCGCCGGCCGGAGCACTGAAGTTTTCTTT | CASSLIAGRSTEVFF
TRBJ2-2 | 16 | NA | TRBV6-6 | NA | TGTGCCAGCAGCCCCGCCCCCACTAGCTTGAGCGGGGAGCTGTTTTTT | CASSPAPTSLSGELFF
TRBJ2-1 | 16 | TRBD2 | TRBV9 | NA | TGTGCCAGCAGCGTAGGTGGACTAGCGGGACTCAATGAGCAGTTCTTC | CASSVGGLAGLNEQFF
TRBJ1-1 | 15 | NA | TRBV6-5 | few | TGTGCCAGCAGTCCGGAGACGGTTATGAACACTGAAGCTTTCTTT | CASSPETVMNTEAFF
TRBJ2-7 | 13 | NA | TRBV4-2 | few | TGTGCCAGCAGCCCGGAGACGGACTACGAGCAGTACTTC | CASSPETDYEQYF
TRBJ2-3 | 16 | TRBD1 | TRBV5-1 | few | TGCGCCAGCATGGTCTGGACAGGGGTTATCACAGATACGCAGTATTTT | CASMVWTGVITDTQYF
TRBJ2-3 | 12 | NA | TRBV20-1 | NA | TGCAGTGCTAGGGGCTGGGGCGGATACGCGTATTTT | CSARGWGGYAYF
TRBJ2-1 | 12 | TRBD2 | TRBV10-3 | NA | TGTGCCACCCTGGCGGGAGTGGCTGAGCAGTTCTTC | CATLAGVAEQFF
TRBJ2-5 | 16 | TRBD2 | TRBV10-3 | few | TGTGCCATCAGTGCCCTTCTGGGAGGGTTCCAAGAGACCCAGTACTTC | CAISALLGGFQETQYF
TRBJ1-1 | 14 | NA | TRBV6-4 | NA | TGTGCCAGCAGTGACTCGGGGATGAACACTGAAGCTTTCTTT | CASSDSGMNTEAFF
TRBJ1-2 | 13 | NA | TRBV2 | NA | TGTGCCAGCCGGAGAGAAAGCAACTATGGCTACACCTTC | CASRRESNYGYTF
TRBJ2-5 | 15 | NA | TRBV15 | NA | TGTGCCACCAGCACACAGCGGACGCACCAAGAGACCCAGTACTTC | CATSTQRTHQETQYF
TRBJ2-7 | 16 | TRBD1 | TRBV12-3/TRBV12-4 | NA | TGTGCCAGCAGAGAGGACAGGGCCCTACCCTCCTACGAGCAGTACTTC | CASREDRALPSYEQYF
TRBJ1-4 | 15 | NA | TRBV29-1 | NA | TGCAGCGTCCGGTTGGGGAGAGGGACTAATGAAAAACTGTTTTTT | CSVRLGRGTNEKLFF
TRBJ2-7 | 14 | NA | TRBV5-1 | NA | TGCGCCAGCAGCGTCCACCGGGACACCTACGAGCAGTACTTC | CASSVHRDTYEQYF
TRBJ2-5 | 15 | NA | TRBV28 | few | TGTGCCAGCAGTTTTCAATCCCCCGGGACGGAGACCCAGTACTTC | CASSFQSPGTETQYF
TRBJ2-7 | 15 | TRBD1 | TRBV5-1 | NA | TGCGCCAGCAGCTCGGTGGGACAGGGATTGTCCGAGCAGTACTTC | CASSSVGQGLSEQYF